Following are 30 T cell receptor beta chains from one sample sequenced in a study of blood T cell repertoires in COVID-19. The assay was immunoSEQ multiplex PCR, and TCRdb's table has in-frame clones only and misses some. The profile covers 120,000 or so clones, with 65% to 80% appearing a single time and about 2.5% taken by the ten largest. Sequencing input: peripheral blood. Source of these receptors: a man over 45 with acute or convalescent COVID-19.

This chain uses TRBV27 with TRBJ2-6; 7 bases map to TRBD1. V shed 6 bases, J shed 2 bases, and the junction held 4 bases outside the gene matches. The CDR3 has 15 amino acids. The germline CDR1 and CDR2 sequences are MNHEY and SMNVEV (reference sequence). The CDR3 loop reads CASRGTGAGANVLTF. The DNA of the CDR3 is TGTGCCAGCAGGGGCACAGGGGCTGGGGCCAACGTCCTGACTTTC.

The chain carries TRBV10-1 and TRBJ1-1; 8 bases line up with TRBD1. The CDR3 length is 12 residues. Losses at the gene ends were 5 bases for V and 7 bases for J; bases not matched to a gene: 3. CDR1 and CDR2 from the germline V gene are WNHNN and SYGVQD (reference sequence). CDR3 nucleotide sequence: TGCGCCAGCAGTCTTGGGACAGGTGAAGCTTTCTTT. This translates into CASSLGTGEAFF.

V gene TRBV15 combines with J gene TRBJ2-2; tentative D call: TRBD1 (6 bases). Germline V gives CDR1 LNHNV, CDR2 YYDKDF (reference sequence). The CDR3 runs 17 residues. V lost 0 bases and J lost 2, with 13 bases in between. The CDR3 sequence is CATSRDYGTKNTGELFF. CDR3 nucleotide sequence: TGTGCCACCAGCAGAGATTATGGGACAAAAAACACCGGGGAGCTGTTTTTT.

This chain joins TRBV5-5 and TRBJ2-7; 7 positions agree with TRBD1. V shed 0 bases, J shed 5 bases, and the junction held 2 bases outside the gene matches. The CDR3 sequence is 13 residues long. The germline gives CDR1 SGHKS, CDR2 YYEKEE (reference sequence). CDR3 residues: CASSLEGANEQYF. CDR3 sequence (DNA): TGTGCCAGCAGCTTGGAGGGGGCCAACGAGCAGTACTTC.

The V gene is TRBV5-1, the J gene TRBJ1-5; 7 nucleotides match TRBD1. The germline gives CDR1 SGHRS, CDR2 YFSETQ. Trimming at V came to 4 bases and at J to 7 bases, leaving 5 bases not matched to a gene. CDR3 size: 13 residues. CDR3: CASSPTGNQPQHF. The DNA for the CDR3 is TGCGCCAGCAGCCCGACAGGGAACCAGCCCCAGCATTTT. The full variable domain, completed using reference TRBV5-1 and TRBJ1-5, is KAGVTQTPRYLIKTRGQQVTLSCSPISGHRSVSWYQQTPGQGLQFLFEYFSETQRNKGNFPGRFSGRQFSNSRSEMNVSTLELGDSALYLCASSPTGNQPQHFGDGTRLSIL.

This chain joins TRBV4-1 and TRBJ2-7, with TRBD2 matching over 7 bases. CDR3 length: 17 residues. The V and J ends lost 0 bases and 1 base, in that order; junction bases with no gene match: 9. CDR1 MGHRA and CDR2 YSYEKL come from the germline V gene. DNA of the CDR3: TGCGCCAGCAGCCAAGAGTGGCCTAGCGGTGGTTCCTACGAGCAGTACTTC. Translated, it gives CASSQEWPSGGSYEQYF.

In DNA form, the CDR3 reads TGTGCCAGCAGCCTAGACAGGGGCCCGAACACTGAAGCTTTCTTT. Translated, it gives CASSLDRGPNTEAFF. The chain joins TRBV7-2 to TRBJ1-1; 8 bases match TRBD1. This CDR3 has 15 residues. Germline V gene data show CDR1 as SGHTA and CDR2 as FQGNSA. Trimming cost V 5 bases and J 1 base; bases outside gene matches: 6.

The CDR3 bases are TGTGCCAGCAGGAAAGGGACAGGGGGCAAGGGAAACACCATATATTTT. This encodes CASRKGTGGKGNTIYF. The chain is built from TRBV27 and TRBJ1-3; TRBD1 aligns across 12 bases. This CDR3 contains 16 residues. Germline assignment: CDR1 MNHEY and CDR2 SMNVEV (reference sequence). V lost 6 bases, J lost 4 bases, and 7 bases stayed unmatched.

This rearrangement joins TRBV29-1 to TRBJ2-7; 9 bases align to TRBD2. Losses at the gene ends were 6 bases for V and 4 bases for J; bases not matched to a gene: 10. The CDR3 is 14 amino acids. Germline V gene lookup returns CDR1 SQVTM and CDR2 ANQGSEA. The CDR3 is CSVRSTSGPYEQYF. The DNA for the CDR3 is TGCAGCGTCCGAAGTACTAGCGGGCCATACGAGCAGTACTTC.

The chain combines TRBV27 with TRBJ2-3; TRBD1 might be the D (5 bases). Germline V lookup: CDR1 MNHEY, CDR2 SMNVEV (reference sequence). V was clipped by 3 bases and J by 2 bases, with 9 bases between them. The CDR3 contains 14 residues. CDR3 residues: CASSFQGFTDTQYF. Here the CDR3 DNA reads TGTGCCAGCAGTTTCCAGGGCTTCACAGATACGCAGTATTTT.

This chain connects TRBV14 to TRBJ2-3; possible D gene TRBD2, 6 bases. Between the trimmed V and J ends, which lost 1 base and 0 bases, there was a span of 11 bases. This CDR3 is built from 16 residues. Germline V gene lookup returns CDR1 SGHDN and CDR2 FVKESK. The CDR3 DNA reads as TGTGCCAGCAGCCAAGCGGGGGTGTCTAGCACAGATACGCAGTATTTT. Amino acid sequence: CASSQAGVSSTDTQYF.

This clone was counted a few times. The rearrangement joins TRBV5-1 to TRBJ2-7; 12 nucleotides match TRBD1. The germline gives CDR1 SGHRS, CDR2 YFSETQ. The CDR3 sequence is 16 residues long. The junction had 11 bases not matched to a gene; V was cut back by 4 bases and J by 6 bases. The CDR3 DNA sequence: TGCGCCAGCAGCCCTCTCCGATGGGACAGGGGGCGCGAGCAGTACTTC. Its translation is CASSPLRWDRGREQYF. Together with reference TRBV5-1 and TRBJ2-7, the CDR3 gives the full variable domain: KAGVTQTPRYLIKTRGQQVTLSCSPISGHRSVSWYQQTPGQGLQFLFEYFSETQRNKGNFPGRFSGRQFSNSRSEMNVSTLELGDSALYLCASSPLRWDRGREQYFGPGTRLTVT.

The V and J genes are TRBV6-5 and TRBJ2-2, with D perhaps TRBD1 (6 bases). Trimming pared 6 bases from V and 6 bases from J, leaving 11 bases between. This CDR3 region has 13 residues. CDR1 is MNHEY and CDR2 is SVGAGI in the germline V gene. CDR3 protein: CASRKTGAGELFF. CDR3 nucleotides: TGTGCCAGCAGGAAGACAGGAGCCGGGGAGCTGTTTTTT.

The V gene is TRBV9, the J gene TRBJ2-3, with 11 positions matching TRBD2. The junction had 5 bases not matched to a gene; V was cut back by 3 bases and J by 2 bases. CDR1 SGDLS and CDR2 YYNGEE come from the germline V gene. This CDR3 is 16 amino acids long. The CDR3 DNA sequence: TGTGCCAGCAGCGATACTAGCGGGGGTTTCACAGATACGCAGTATTTT. This sequence encodes CASSDTSGGFTDTQYF.

V is TRBV3-1 (or the pseudogene TRBV3-2) and J is TRBJ2-1; tentative D call: TRBD2 (6 bases). CDR3 length: 16 residues. CDR1 and CDR2 from the germline V gene are LGHDT and YNNKEL (reference sequence). Trimming took off 0 bases at V and 3 bases at J, with 12 bases between the two ends. The CDR3 sequence is CASSQEEVAVYNEQFF. DNA for the CDR3: TGTGCCAGCAGCCAAGAAGAAGTAGCGGTCTACAATGAGCAGTTCTTC.

This chain connects TRBV3-1 (or the pseudogene TRBV3-2) to TRBJ1-2; a possible D gene is TRBD1 (5 bases). The CDR3 covers 13 residues. The germline V gene has CDR1 LGHDT and CDR2 YNNKEL (reference sequence). V lost 3 bases, J lost 7 bases, and 12 bases lay in between. The CDR3 loop reads CASSQGGVAGYTF. The CDR3 DNA sequence: TGTGCCAGCAGCCAGGGGGGGGTAGCTGGCTACACCTTC.

This clone has a handful of counts. The chain employs TRBV27 and TRBJ1-5, with 10 bases fitting TRBD1. Germline V gives CDR1 MNHEY, CDR2 SMNVEV (reference sequence). The trim removed 5 bases at V and 0 bases at J, leaving 10 bases unmatched. The length of the CDR3 is 18 residues. CDR3 bases: TGTGCCAGCAGTCCGACAGGGGGCGACTTGAATAGCAATCAGCCCCAGCATTTT. This sequence encodes CASSPTGGDLNSNQPQHF.

This chain connects TRBV29-1 to TRBJ2-7; D perhaps matches TRBD1 (5 bases). Germline V gene sequence: CDR1 SQVTM, CDR2 ANQGSEA. The length of the CDR3 is 13 residues. V lost 6 bases and J 5 bases, leaving 17 bases between the germline ends. CDR3 coding DNA: TGCAGCGTCCAATCAGGGTTTCAGGACGAGCAGTACTTC. Its protein is CSVQSGFQDEQYF.

This clone was seen more than once but under ten times. The chain uses TRBV10-3 and TRBJ2-3; a weak D match, TRBD2 (7 bases). This CDR3 region has 14 residues. Germline V gives CDR1 ENHRY, CDR2 SYGVKD. Between the trimmed V and J ends, which lost 6 bases and 2 bases, there was a span of 12 bases. The CDR3 protein is CAIRRGGATDTQYF. CDR3 sequence (DNA): TGTGCCATCAGGAGAGGGGGGGCCACAGATACGCAGTATTTT.

V is TRBV7-9 and J is TRBJ2-1, with a weak D call TRBD2 (6 bases). The V and J ends lost 1 base and 0 bases respectively, with 13 bases between them. Germline V gene data show CDR1 as SEHNR and CDR2 as FQNEAQ (reference sequence). The CDR3 runs 17 residues. The CDR3 loop reads CASSLESRGGSYNEQFF. CDR3 DNA: TGTGCCAGCAGCTTAGAATCGCGGGGTGGCTCCTACAATGAGCAGTTCTTC.

This clone showed up just a few times. The V call is TRBV6-5, the J call TRBJ1-2; the match to TRBD1 covers 10 bases. Germline V CDR1 and CDR2: MNHEY, SVGAGI. V lost 5 bases, J lost 6 bases, and 6 bases stayed unmatched. There are 14 residues in the CDR3. CDR3 DNA: TGTGCCAGCAGTAATCCGGGACAGGGGCATGGCTACACCTTC. Encoded protein: CASSNPGQGHGYTF.

The gene calls are TRBV9 and TRBJ2-5; unclear D gene. CDR1 is SGDLS, CDR2 YYNGEE, per germline. The CDR3 extends over 13 amino acids. Trimming took off 3 bases at V and 0 bases at J, with 6 bases between the two ends. The CDR3 region has the DNA TGTGCCAGCAGCGCCAGCGACCAAGAGACCCAGTACTTC. This translates into CASSASDQETQYF.

V usage is TRBV9 and J usage is TRBJ2-5, with 10 bases that match TRBD1. Per the germline V gene, CDR1 is SGDLS and CDR2 is YYNGEE. This CDR3 is built from 16 residues. V lost 1 base to trimming and J lost 1 base; unmatched junction nucleotides: 4. Written as DNA, the CDR3 is TGTGCCAGCAGCGTAAGGGACAGGGGCCTCCAAGAGACCCAGTACTTC. It yields the protein CASSVRDRGLQETQYF.

The genes are TRBV2 and TRBJ1-2; no reliable D call. Trimming left V 6 bases short and J 7 bases short, with 12 bases between. Germline loops: CDR1 SNHLY, CDR2 FYNNEI. The CDR3 consists of 12 residues. The CDR3 DNA reads as TGTGCCAGCAGGAACCAAGCAGGTGGCTACACCTTC. This encodes CASRNQAGGYTF.

This clone was found once. This chain connects TRBV7-7 to TRBJ2-1; D gene unclear. Looked up from germline, CDR1 is SSHAT and CDR2 is FNYEAQ (reference sequence). V was clipped by 4 bases and J by 0 bases, with 13 bases between them. The CDR3 is 16 amino acids. The CDR3 region is CASSSSFLSSYNEQFF. The CDR3 nucleotides are TGTGCCAGCAGCTCCTCCTTCCTGAGCTCCTACAATGAGCAGTTCTTC.

This clone was recorded only once. This sequence joins TRBV30 and TRBJ1-1, with TRBD1 identical over 7 bases. V dropped 2 bases and J dropped 1; count of bases not matched to a gene: 4. The CDR3 runs 14 residues. Germline CDR1 is GTSNPN and CDR2 is SVGIG (reference sequence). The CDR3 nucleotides are TGTGCCTGGAGTCGACAGGGATGGAACACTGAAGCTTTCTTT. It translates to CAWSRQGWNTEAFF. Filled out from reference TRBV30 and TRBJ1-1, the complete variable domain reads SQTIHQWPATLVQPVGSPLSLECTVEGTSNPNLYWYRQAAGRGLQLLFYSVGIGQISSEVPQNLSASRPQDRQFILSSKKLLLSDSGFYLCAWSRQGWNTEAFFGQGTRLTVV.

The rearrangement links TRBV19 to TRBJ1-5; no clear D gene. Germline CDR1 is LNHDA and CDR2 is SQIVND (reference sequence). The V end lost 4 bases, the J end lost 6 bases, and 10 bases lay between the germline ends. The length of the CDR3 is 13 residues. Here the CDR3 DNA reads TGTGCCAGTAGTAGCGGCAGTCGTCAGCCCCAGCATTTT. Protein product: CASSSGSRQPQHF.

The genes are TRBV6-5 and TRBJ1-2, with TRBD1 matching over 11 bases. CDR1 MNHEY and CDR2 SVGAGI come from the germline V gene. The CDR3 has 14 amino acids. The junction had 6 bases not matched to a gene; V was cut back by 8 bases and J by 4 bases. This chain's CDR3 is CASGRDRGIYGYTF. The CDR3 DNA sequence: TGTGCCAGCGGCCGGGACAGGGGGATCTATGGCTACACCTTC.

The chain carries TRBV3-1 (or the pseudogene TRBV3-2) and TRBJ2-2; a possible D gene is TRBD1 (5 bases). Trimming left V 3 bases short and J 3 bases short, with 8 bases between. Germline V gene lookup returns CDR1 LGHDT and CDR2 YNNKEL (reference sequence). The CDR3 is made up of 14 amino acids. This chain's CDR3 is CASSQGRDTGELFF. The CDR3 DNA follows: TGTGCCAGCAGCCAGGGCAGGGACACCGGGGAGCTGTTTTTT.

For the CDR3, the DNA is TGTGCCACCAGCATTGACCTCGGGGAGACCCAGTACTTC. It encodes CATSIDLGETQYF. This chain uses TRBV15 with TRBJ2-5; no definite D call. CDR3 length: 13 amino acids. Germline lookup yields CDR1 LNHNV and CDR2 YYDKDF (reference sequence). The V end was cut by 4 bases, the J end by 5 bases, with 11 bases between.